The T cell receptor beta chain described here comes from a study of T-cell reconstitution after alpha-beta-depleted transplantation in children. Looked up from germline, CDR1 is SGHAT and CDR2 is FQNNGV. Trimming cost V 5 bases and J 0 bases, with 15 bases left between them. CDR3 length: 16 residues. Construction of the TCRbeta library involved unique molecular identifiers. TCRdb re-analysed the PCR reads in MiXCR, keeping a single row per CDR3 protein. This sample has 640,000 or so distinct CDR3 sequences, with around a sixth found just once. The sequenced sample was PBMCs from the stem cell graft donor, obtained from the stem cell graft. This rearrangement joins TRBV11-2 to TRBJ2-3; TRBD1 is a possible D gene (6 bases). This receptor was obtained from a human donor who donated a stem cell graft to a child with acute myeloid leukemia. This CDR3 reads CASSRGGHLSTDTQYF. The DNA of the CDR3 is TGTGCCAGCAGCCGTGGGGGCCACCTTAGCACAGATACGCAGTATTTT.